This T cell receptor (beta chain) was found in a study of shared clonotypes between healthy human individuals. Some clones are missing from TCRdb's copy, which holds only in-frame ones; the method was immunoSEQ multiplex PCR. Of approximately 500,000 clones in the sample, 75% to 80% are singletons; the top ten hold roughly an eighth. Germline V gene data show CDR1 as SNHLY and CDR2 as FYNNEI. J lost 8 bases, V lost 3 bases, and 11 bases had no gene match. The CDR3 has 16 amino acids. The donor cohort consisted entirely of Caucasian adults residing in Nashville, Tennessee. This rearrangement joins TRBV2 to TRBJ2-3; TRBD2 agrees at 10 bases. The receptor comes from a woman in her thirties or forties in good health. Some clones in this sample may be carry-over from other donors' samples. The source material was PBMCs. CDR3: CASSDRRLAGGGTQYF. The CDR3 nucleotides are TGTGCCAGCAGTGATCGACGACTAGCGGGTGGGGGTACGCAGTATTTT.